These 24 T cell receptor beta chains came from one sample sequenced in a study of regulatory T cells in long-lasting Graves disease. This sample's time point: newly diagnosed GD, antithyroid drugs for less than 3 months. From RNA extracted from PBMCs, the TCR library was made. Combining iRepertoire HTBI primers with Arm-PCR of CDR3 regions, the authors built TCR beta libraries. TCRdb passed the multiplex PCR reads through MiXCR, listing each CDR3 protein once. The repertoire holds 350,000 to 400,000 distinct CDR3 sequences, with roughly 16% as singletons. This specimen consisted of peripheral blood mononuclear cells (PBMCs), obtained at new diagnosis, from a patient treated with antithyroid drugs. These receptor sequences come from a female donor with Graves disease.

This clonotype came up many times. The rearrangement joins TRBV7-2 to TRBJ1-2, with D hard to call. Germline CDR1 and CDR2: SGHTA and FQGNSA. The CDR3 has 13 amino acids. V lost 0 bases and J lost 4, with 6 bases in between. For the CDR3, the DNA is TGTGCCAGCAGCTTAGCAGGGATCTATGGCTACACCTTC. It is translated as CASSLAGIYGYTF.

The table lists this clonotype with a few counts. Here the CDR3 reads CASSIGLVPVYEQYF. The CDR3 DNA follows: TGTGCCAGTAGTATAGGCCTGGTTCCCGTCTACGAGCAGTACTTC. This chain joins TRBV19 and TRBJ2-7; D ambiguous. The germline V gene encodes CDR1 LNHDA and CDR2 SQIVND (reference sequence). This CDR3 is built from 15 residues. Between the trimmed V and J ends, which lost 1 base and 3 bases, there was a span of 13 bases. Full variable domain (rest looked up from reference TRBV19 and TRBJ2-7): DGGITQSPKYLFRKEGQNVTLSCEQNLNHDAMYWYRQDPGQGLRLIYYSQIVNDFQKGDIAEGYSVSREKKESFPLTVTSAQKNPTAFYLCASSIGLVPVYEQYFGPGTRLTVT.

This clonotype was counted at least ten times. The chain joins TRBV5-1 to TRBJ1-1, with D tentatively TRBD1 (5 bases). Germline CDR1 and CDR2: SGHRS and YFSETQ. The CDR3 is 17 residues long. V lost 0 bases to trimming and J lost 1 base, with 16 bases between them. CDR3 loop: CASSLVRRQNGNTEAFF. DNA for the CDR3: TGCGCCAGCAGCTTGGTACGTCGACAGAACGGGAACACTGAAGCTTTCTTT. The full variable domain, completed using reference TRBV5-1 and TRBJ1-1, is KAGVTQTPRYLIKTRGQQVTLSCSPISGHRSVSWYQQTPGQGLQFLFEYFSETQRNKGNFPGRFSGRQFSNSRSEMNVSTLELGDSALYLCASSLVRRQNGNTEAFFGQGTRLTVV.

This clonotype was seen many times. This chain connects TRBV20-1 to TRBJ2-7; tentatively, D is TRBD2 (6 bases). The length of the CDR3 is 11 residues. Germline CDR1 DFQATT, CDR2 SNEGSKA (reference sequence). Trimming removed 7 bases from V and 1 base from J, with 8 bases in between. The DNA of the CDR3 is TGCAGTGGCGGGGATTCCTACGAGCAGTACTTC. This encodes CSGGDSYEQYF.

This clonotype was detected only a few times. Possible read error: a much larger clone is one base away. The chain recombines TRBV15 with TRBJ2-7; D possibly corresponds to TRBD2 (5 bases). The germline V gene has CDR1 LNHNV and CDR2 YYDKDF (reference sequence). The CDR3 covers 13 residues. The CDR3 reads CATSRDRDYEQHF. For the CDR3, the DNA is TGTGCCACCAGCAGAGATCGAGACTACGAGCAGCACTTC.

This clonotype was found many times. CDR3 amino acids: CASSLGSSGRAEDTQYF. In nucleotides, the CDR3 is TGTGCCAGCAGTTTAGGGTCTAGCGGGAGGGCCGAGGATACGCAGTATTTT. V gene TRBV12-3 or TRBV12-4 combines with J gene TRBJ2-3; 12 bases map to TRBD2. CDR3 size: 17 residues. The trim removed 1 base at V and 6 bases at J, leaving 8 bases unmatched.

At least ten counts were recorded for this clonotype. The rearrangement links TRBV20-1 to TRBJ1-1, with D hard to call. The CDR3 has 16 residues. The germline V gene has CDR1 DFQATT and CDR2 SNEGSKA (reference sequence). Trimming stripped 5 bases from V and 0 bases from J, with 19 bases between. CDR3: CSARPPRVVVNTEAFF. The CDR3 region has the DNA TGCAGTGCTCGACCCCCTCGGGTGGTAGTGAACACTGAAGCTTTCTTT.

This clonotype was detected ten times or more. V gene TRBV30 combines with J gene TRBJ2-3, with D possibly matching TRBD2 (7 bases). Trimming removed 6 bases at V and 5 bases at J, with 18 bases between. The germline V gene encodes CDR1 GTSNPN and CDR2 SVGIG (reference sequence). This CDR3 spans 14 amino acids. The CDR3 reads CACQKGGSRDTQYF. CDR3 sequence (DNA): TGTGCCTGCCAAAAGGGGGGGAGTAGAGATACGCAGTATTTT.

Many counts were recorded for this clonotype. The rearrangement links TRBV3-1 to TRBJ1-1; no definite D call. The CDR3 consists of 13 residues. The V gene lost 1 base and the J gene lost 9 bases, with 12 bases spanning the gap. CDR1 and CDR2 (germline): LGHDT, YNNKEL (reference sequence). The CDR3 nucleotides are TGTGCCAGCAGCCAAGCTCACGATTCGCAAGCTTTCTTT. Translated: CASSQAHDSQAFF.

This clonotype turned up a few times. This could be a read error, since a much larger clone is one nucleotide away. The rearrangement uses TRBV27 and TRBJ2-7; 8 nucleotides line up with TRBD1. The CDR3 has 17 residues. After removal of 8 bases from V and 7 bases from J, the junction contained 22 bases not matched to a gene. CDR1 MNHEY and CDR2 SMNVEV come from the germline V gene (reference sequence). The CDR3 loop reads CASRKTGVLSGSHEQYF. CDR3 DNA: TGTGCCAGCCGTAAGACAGGGGTCCTTTCAGGCTCCCATGAGCAGTACTTC.

This clonotype was seen only a few times. The V gene is TRBV7-6, the J gene TRBJ2-5, with TRBD2 matching over 8 bases. This CDR3 is 16 amino acids long. Germline CDR1 and CDR2: SGHVS and FNYEAQ. The ends lost 4 bases at V and 5 bases at J; junction bases unmatched: 12. The CDR3 region is CASSSTVGGGRETQYF. The CDR3 DNA reads as TGTGCCAGCAGCTCCACGGTCGGGGGGGGCCGGGAGACCCAGTACTTC.

This clonotype has a handful of counts. The V gene is TRBV24-1, the J gene TRBJ2-5; a weak D match, TRBD2 (5 bases). This CDR3 is built from 13 residues. Germline CDR1 KGHDR, CDR2 SFDVKD. V shed 4 bases and J shed 5 bases, with 10 bases lying between them. The CDR3 sequence: CATSEVGGETQYF. The CDR3 nucleotides read TGTGCCACCAGTGAGGTGGGCGGGGAGACCCAGTACTTC.

In this sample, this clonotype turned up many times. V gene TRBV28 combines with J gene TRBJ2-2, with 16 bases fitting TRBD2. With V trimmed by 5 bases and J by 2 bases, 5 bases remained unmatched. Germline V gives CDR1 MDHEN, CDR2 SYDVKM. This CDR3 spans 18 amino acids. CDR3 in DNA: TGTGCCAGCAGTCACGGGACTAGCGGGAGGGTAAACACCGGGGAGCTGTTTTTT. It is translated as CASSHGTSGRVNTGELFF. The complete variable domain, with remaining parts taken from reference TRBV28 and TRBJ2-2, reads DVKVTQSSRYLVKRTGEKVFLECVQDMDHENMFWYRQDPGLGLRLIYFSYDVKMKEKGDIPEGYSVSREKKERFSLILESASTNQTSMYLCASSHGTSGRVNTGELFFGEGSRLTVL.

This clonotype was seen repeatedly, ten times or more. The gene calls are TRBV2 and TRBJ1-1; D is undetermined. The CDR3 has 13 amino acids. In germline, CDR1 is SNHLY, CDR2 FYNNEI. V was pared by 4 bases and J by 5 bases, with 11 bases between. CDR3 sequence: CASSGVAGTEAFF. CDR3 bases: TGTGCCAGCAGTGGGGTGGCGGGGACTGAAGCTTTCTTT.

This clonotype was picked up a small number of times. A single base separates this from a much larger clone, so it may be a read error. V and J are TRBV11-2 and TRBJ2-3; TRBD1 agrees at 10 bases. The J segment lost 8 bases and the V segment lost 1 base, leaving 12 bases of the junction unmatched. In germline, CDR1 is SGHAT, CDR2 FQNNGV. The CDR3 is made up of 17 amino acids. The CDR3 region has the DNA TGTGCCAGCAGCTTAGCCCCGGACAGGGGGGTAGCAGGTACGCAGTATTTT. Translating gives CASSLAPDRGVAGTQYF.

Remarks on this clonotype: This may arise from a read error, as a much more abundant clone is one base away. This chain links TRBV7-2 with TRBJ2-3, with TRBD1 matching 8 bases. The DNA end lines up better with TRBJ2-1; the J call may be wrong. The germline V gene encodes CDR1 SGHTA and CDR2 FQGNSA. CDR3 length: 13 amino acids. In DNA form, the CDR3 reads TGTGCCAGCAGCGCATCAGGGGGCAATGGGCAGTTCTTC. This codes for CASSASGGNGQFF.

This clonotype was counted many times. The V gene is TRBV2, the J gene TRBJ2-5; D uncertain. Germline-derived CDR1 and CDR2 are SNHLY and FYNNEI. The CDR3 has 15 amino acids. The germline V and J ends were trimmed by 3 bases and 1 base, with 12 bases remaining between them. The CDR3 coding sequence is TGTGCCAGCAGTGATCCGTACGCGGTCCAAGAGACCCAGTACTTC. As protein: CASSDPYAVQETQYF.

This clonotype was seen ten or more times. The CDR3 DNA is TGTGCCAGCAGTGAAACCAGCAGCGGGAGGACAACAGATACGCAGTATTTT. The encoded protein is CASSETSSGRTTDTQYF. J is TRBJ2-3 and V is TRBV2; 9 positions match TRBD2. The CDR3 runs to 17 residues. Germline CDR1 SNHLY, CDR2 FYNNEI. J lost 3 bases, V lost 2 bases, and 9 bases had no gene match.

CDR3 DNA: TGTGCCAGCAGCCAAGTTGGCCTTTTTGGCTACACCTTC. Encoded protein: CASSQVGLFGYTF. The rearrangement links TRBV14 to TRBJ1-2; D is undetermined. Germline V gene sequence: CDR1 SGHDN, CDR2 FVKESK. The CDR3 runs 13 residues. V was pared by 1 base and J by 7 bases, with 10 bases between.

This clonotype came up a few times. The V and J genes are TRBV19 and TRBJ1-2, with D hard to call. V shed 4 bases and J shed 8 bases, with 11 bases lying between them. From germline, CDR1 is LNHDA and CDR2 SQIVND (reference sequence). This CDR3 has 12 residues. The CDR3 sequence: CASSNPGPGYTF. CDR3 nucleotides: TGTGCCAGTAGTAATCCTGGGCCGGGCTACACCTTC.

J is TRBJ1-3 and V is TRBV18; 8 positions match TRBD1. CDR3 size: 16 residues. Germline V gene lookup returns CDR1 KGHSH and CDR2 LQKENI. V gave up 3 bases and J gave up 0 bases; unmatched junction bases: 4. DNA for the CDR3: TGTGCCAGCTCACCGTTTGGACAGGGCTCTGGAAACACCATATATTTT. This sequence encodes CASSPFGQGSGNTIYF. Complete variable domain (other parts from reference TRBV18 and TRBJ1-3): NAGVMQNPRHLVRRRGQEARLRCSPMKGHSHVYWYRQLPEEGLKFMVYLQKENIIDESGMPKERFSAEFPKEGPSILRIQQVVRGDSAAYFCASSPFGQGSGNTIYFGEGSWLTVV.

This clonotype was detected ten times or more. One end of the junction varies from germline; a read error may be responsible. This chain uses TRBV7-7 with TRBJ2-7; D might be TRBD1 (6 bases). The CDR3 has 15 amino acids. Germline CDR1 is SSHAT and CDR2 is FNYEAQ (reference sequence). The CDR3 loop reads CASSLSTGRDYEQYF. The CDR3 coding sequence is TGTGCTAGCAGCTTGTCGACAGGCCGTGATTACGAGCAGTACTTC.

The chain employs TRBV7-6 and TRBJ2-1; no definite D call. Between the trimmed V and J ends, which lost 3 bases and 9 bases, there was a span of 12 bases. The CDR3 runs to 13 residues. Germline values: CDR1 SGHVS, CDR2 FNYEAQ. The CDR3 sequence is CASSFSEMAEQFF. The CDR3 DNA follows: TGTGCCAGCAGCTTTTCGGAGATGGCTGAGCAGTTCTTC.

This clonotype occurred many times. The chain is built from TRBV20-1 and TRBJ1-1; D perhaps matches TRBD1 (5 bases). V was trimmed by 6 bases and J by 1 base, leaving 15 bases between them. CDR3 length equals 14 residues. CDR1 is DFQATT and CDR2 is SNEGSKA in the germline V gene (reference sequence). The CDR3 region has the DNA TGCAGTGCGCAAGAGGGGCGGGCGAACACTGAAGCTTTCTTT. Protein sequence: CSAQEGRANTEAFF.